Sequencing of this TCR beta chain was carried out in a study of Graves' ophthalmopathy and Graves' hyperthyroidism. Study-wide findings and caveats: From stable hyperthyroidism, ophthalmopathy was separated by a 13-signature model with 85% to 90% sensitivity and 80% to 82% specificity.

After removal of 0 bases from V and 5 bases from J, the junction contained 3 bases not matched to a gene. Germline-derived CDR1 and CDR2 are LGHNA and YNFKEQ. The CDR3 is 16 residues long. Excluded were patients with other autoimmune diseases, uncontrolled infections, pregnancy or lactation. This clonotype has just a few counts. Its specificity is not known. Beta-chain TCR CDR3 regions were amplified from RNA transcripts. Investigators did first-round RT-PCR with HTBI primers, then second-round multiplex PCR. TCRdb analysed the multiplex PCR reads with MiXCR anew, one entry per CDR3 protein. This table has a few hundred thousand distinct CDR3 sequences, approximately 37% appearing once.

The chain joins TRBV4-2 to TRBJ2-7, with 14 bases fitting TRBD2. The sequenced material came from peripheral blood or thyroid tissue (not recorded which). This clonotype originated in an adult man with Graves' hyperthyroidism. The DNA for the CDR3 is TGTGCCAGCAGCCAAGATGGGGGACTAGCGGGAGACGAGCAGTACTTC. Its translation: CASSQDGGLAGDEQYF.